A selection of T cell receptor beta chains follows, all from one sample in a study of cytomegalovirus exposure and HLA in healthy donors. Measured with immunoSEQ multiplex PCR; TCRdb has only the in-frame clones, and not every one. The data contain roughly 160,000 clones, 60% to 80% of them singletons. The sample comprised PBMCs. These receptors all come from a man aged 25-45 years in good health and CMV-seropositive. Each CDR3 is given with its conserved first and last residue. D genes are given only for firm matches. Clone size is not always given. Where it is, it says once, few, many or a class for expanded clones.

J: TRBJ2-3
D: TRBD2
V: TRBV27
size: NA
length: 15
CDR3: CASMARGARPDTQYF
DNA: TGTGCCAGCATGGCGCGGGGGGCCCGGCCAGATACGCAGTATTTT

J: TRBJ2-5
D: TRBD1
V: TRBV2
size: NA
length: 13
CDR3: CASSPTGVETQYF
DNA: TGTGCCAGCAGCCCGACAGGGGTAGAGACCCAGTACTTC

J: TRBJ1-1
D: NA
V: TRBV27
size: NA
length: 14
CDR3: CASREGEGHTEAFF
DNA: TGTGCCAGCAGAGAGGGGGAGGGACACACTGAAGCTTTCTTT

J: TRBJ1-3
D: TRBD1
V: TRBV6-1
size: NA
length: 15
CDR3: CASSGGQGPGNTIYF
DNA: TGTGCCAGCAGTGGGGGACAGGGACCTGGAAACACCATATATTTT

J: TRBJ1-3
D: TRBD1
V: TRBV11-2
size: NA
length: 14
CDR3: CASSSGTGGNTIYF
DNA: TGTGCCAGCAGCTCCGGGACAGGGGGAAACACCATATATTTT

J: TRBJ1-5
D: NA
V: TRBV19
size: NA
length: 13
CDR3: CASMGGDNQPQHF
DNA: TGTGCCAGTATGGGGGGAGACAATCAGCCCCAGCATTTT

J: TRBJ1-1
D: NA
V: TRBV9
size: NA
length: 17
CDR3: CASSVNPVEVGSTEAFF
DNA: TGTGCCAGCAGCGTAAATCCTGTGGAGGTCGGGAGCACTGAAGCTTTCTTT

J: TRBJ2-3
D: NA
V: TRBV27
size: few
length: 13
CDR3: CASRPLSTDTQYF
DNA: TGTGCCAGCAGACCACTGAGCACAGATACGCAGTATTTT

J: TRBJ2-1
D: TRBD2
V: TRBV9
size: NA
length: 17
CDR3: CASSVATETSGVNEQFF
DNA: TGTGCCAGCAGCGTAGCTACGGAGACTAGCGGGGTCAATGAGCAGTTCTTC

J: TRBJ1-2
D: NA
V: TRBV28
size: once
length: 16
CDR3: CASSLLAASTNYGYTF
DNA: TGTGCCAGCAGTTTACTTGCGGCCAGCACTAACTATGGCTACACCTTC

J: TRBJ1-5
D: NA
V: TRBV6-1
size: NA
length: 17
CDR3: CASSDGMGGSPNQPQHF
DNA: TGTGCCAGCAGTGATGGGATGGGGGGTTCCCCCAATCAGCCCCAGCATTTT

J: TRBJ2-3
D: TRBD2
V: TRBV14
size: NA
length: 14
CDR3: CASSPWTSADTQYF
DNA: TGTGCCAGCAGCCCGTGGACTAGCGCAGATACGCAGTATTTT

J: TRBJ2-3
D: NA
V: TRBV5-8
size: NA
length: 15
CDR3: CASSLAPTSTDTQYF
DNA: TGTGCCAGCAGCTTGGCTCCAACTAGCACAGATACGCAGTATTTT

J: TRBJ2-3
D: NA
V: TRBV27
size: NA
length: 14
CDR3: CASSLGGGTDTQYF
DNA: TGTGCCAGCAGTTTAGGAGGGGGCACAGATACGCAGTATTTT

J: TRBJ2-5
D: NA
V: TRBV11-1
size: NA
length: 14
CDR3: CASSFPGAEETQYF
DNA: TGTGCCAGCAGCTTCCCAGGCGCCGAAGAGACCCAGTACTTC

J: TRBJ2-4
D: NA
V: TRBV10-3
size: NA
length: 13
CDR3: CATTDGGQNIQYF
DNA: TGTGCCACGACAGACGGCGGTCAAAACATTCAGTACTTC

J: TRBJ2-3
D: TRBD2
V: TRBV30
size: NA
length: 21
CDR3: CAWSVEPVGLAGGPRTDTQYF
DNA: TGTGCCTGGAGTGTAGAGCCCGTGGGACTAGCGGGGGGGCCGAGAACAGATACGCAGTATTTT

J: TRBJ2-5
D: TRBD1
V: TRBV15
size: NA
length: 14
CDR3: CATSTRTGRETQYF
DNA: TGTGCCACCAGCACCCGGACAGGGAGAGAGACCCAGTACTTC

J: TRBJ2-7
D: NA
V: TRBV5-6
size: NA
length: 12
CDR3: CASSTTGNEQYF
DNA: TGTGCCAGCAGCACCACAGGGAACGAGCAGTACTTC

J: TRBJ1-2
D: NA
V: TRBV28
size: once
length: 15
CDR3: CASSPPAANRRGYTF
DNA: TGTGCCAGCAGTCCCCCCGCAGCGAACCGTCGGGGCTACACCTTC

J: TRBJ2-1
D: TRBD2
V: TRBV30
size: NA
length: 15
CDR3: CAWILAAGPYNEQFF
DNA: TGTGCCTGGATCCTGGCAGCGGGGCCCTACAATGAGCAGTTCTTC

J: TRBJ2-5
D: NA
V: TRBV15
size: NA
length: 18
CDR3: CATSRKRQGGGLGETQYF
DNA: TGTGCCACCAGCAGAAAAAGGCAGGGAGGTGGCCTGGGGGAGACCCAGTACTTC

J: TRBJ2-1
D: TRBD2
V: TRBV9
size: once
length: 18
CDR3: CASSVVAGAPSSYNEQFF
DNA: TGTGCCAGCAGCGTAGTAGCGGGGGCTCCAAGCTCCTACAATGAGCAGTTCTTC

J: TRBJ2-7
D: TRBD1
V: TRBV7-3
size: once
length: 14
CDR3: CASSLTGQGSEQYF
DNA: TGTGCCAGCAGCTTAACAGGACAGGGCTCCGAGCAGTACTTC

J: TRBJ2-5
D: NA
V: TRBV1
size: NA
length: 24
CDR3: CTSSQEMSSWTWPVAGVSQETQYF
DNA: TGCACCAGCAGCCAAGAAATGAGTTCCTGGACTTGGCCGGTCGCGGGGGTGAGCCAAGAGACCCAGTACTTC

J: TRBJ1-6
D: TRBD1
V: TRBV6-5
size: few
length: 14
CDR3: CASKTGARDSPLHF
DNA: TGTGCCAGCAAGACAGGGGCGCGTGATTCACCCCTCCACTTT

J: TRBJ2-5
D: TRBD2
V: TRBV6-1
size: NA
length: 15
CDR3: CASSETAGGWETQYF
DNA: TGTGCCAGCAGTGAAACGGCGGGGGGTTGGGAGACCCAGTACTTC

J: TRBJ2-3
D: TRBD2
V: TRBV28
size: NA
length: 15
CDR3: CASSPQGGGTDTQYF
DNA: TGTGCCAGCAGTCCCCAGGGCGGGGGAACAGATACGCAGTATTTT

J: TRBJ1-2
D: TRBD1
V: TRBV28
size: NA
length: 15
CDR3: CASSLRDRANYGYTF
DNA: TGTGCCAGCAGTTTGCGGGACAGGGCTAACTATGGCTACACCTTC

J: TRBJ1-1
D: NA
V: TRBV7-3
size: NA
length: 14
CDR3: CASSLTAGQTEAFF
DNA: TGTGCCAGCAGCTTAACGGCAGGGCAGACTGAAGCTTTCTTT

J: TRBJ2-3
D: TRBD1
V: TRBV6-5
size: NA
length: 12
CDR3: CASSQGVDTQYF
DNA: TGTGCCAGCAGCCAGGGGGTAGATACGCAGTATTTT

J: TRBJ1-1
D: TRBD1
V: TRBV4-1
size: once
length: 15
CDR3: CASSRGQATNTEAFF
DNA: TGCGCCAGCAGCCGCGGACAGGCGACGAACACTGAAGCTTTCTTT

J: TRBJ2-7
D: TRBD2
V: TRBV11-2
size: NA
length: 14
CDR3: CASSPILAGSEQYF
DNA: TGTGCCAGCAGCCCCATTTTAGCGGGTAGCGAGCAGTACTTC

J: TRBJ1-1
D: TRBD1
V: TRBV23-1
size: NA
length: 21
CDR3: CASSQPSTGVEPGSCSTEAFF
DNA: TGCGCCAGCAGTCAACCGTCTACAGGGGTTGAGCCGGGGTCTTGCTCCACTGAAGCTTTCTTT

J: TRBJ2-7
D: TRBD2
V: TRBV11-1
size: NA
length: 15
CDR3: CASSLVPSGSYEQYF
DNA: TGTGCCAGCAGCTTAGTGCCTAGCGGGTCCTACGAGCAGTACTTC

J: TRBJ1-5
D: TRBD1
V: TRBV19
size: NA
length: 17
CDR3: CASSIGRRDSYNQPQHF
DNA: TGTGCCAGTAGTATTGGGCGGCGGGACAGCTACAATCAGCCCCAGCATTTT

J: TRBJ2-7
D: TRBD1
V: TRBV28
size: few
length: 15
CDR3: CASSAPGTGFYEQYF
DNA: TGTGCCAGCAGTGCTCCCGGGACAGGGTTTTACGAGCAGTACTTC

J: TRBJ1-6
D: NA
V: TRBV15
size: few
length: 15
CDR3: CATSRETGKNSPLHF
DNA: TGTGCCACCAGCAGAGAGACAGGAAAAAATTCACCCCTCCACTTT

J: TRBJ2-7
D: NA
V: TRBV6-1
size: NA
length: 13
CDR3: CASHAGSSYEQYF
DNA: TGTGCCAGCCATGCAGGAAGCTCCTACGAGCAGTACTTC

J: TRBJ1-3
D: NA
V: TRBV5-5
size: few
length: 15
CDR3: CASSTDPFSGNTIYF
DNA: TGTGCCAGCAGCACAGACCCTTTCTCTGGAAACACCATATATTTT

J: TRBJ2-1
D: TRBD2
V: TRBV11-2
size: NA
length: 15
CDR3: CASSPPAGDYNEQFF
DNA: TGTGCCAGCAGCCCCCCAGCGGGGGATTACAATGAGCAGTTCTTC

J: TRBJ1-6
D: TRBD1
V: TRBV6-5
size: NA
length: 15
CDR3: CASRSTGGRGSPLHF
DNA: TGTGCCAGCAGGTCCACAGGGGGCAGGGGTTCACCCCTCCACTTT

J: TRBJ2-6
D: NA
V: TRBV4-1
size: NA
length: 17
CDR3: CASSQVIGVSGANVLTF
DNA: TGCGCCAGCAGCCAAGTTATCGGGGTATCTGGGGCCAACGTCCTGACTTTC

J: TRBJ2-7
D: NA
V: TRBV7-2
size: NA
length: 13
CDR3: CASSYRGGDEQYF
DNA: TGTGCCAGCAGCTACCGTGGGGGCGACGAGCAGTACTTC

J: TRBJ2-1
D: TRBD2
V: TRBV30
size: NA
length: 15
CDR3: CACTTLAGGDDEQFF
DNA: TGTGCCTGCACAACTCTAGCGGGGGGTGATGATGAGCAGTTCTTC

J: TRBJ1-2
D: NA
V: TRBV9
size: NA
length: 14
CDR3: CASSVGQGNYGYTF
DNA: TGTGCCAGCAGCGTAGGACAAGGAAACTATGGCTACACCTTC

J: TRBJ2-5
D: TRBD1
V: TRBV2
size: NA
length: 14
CDR3: CASSDDRGRETQYF
DNA: TGTGCCAGCAGTGATGACAGGGGGCGGGAGACCCAGTACTTC

J: TRBJ1-2
D: NA
V: TRBV7-8
size: NA
length: 13
CDR3: CASSFESNYGYTF
DNA: TGTGCCAGCAGCTTTGAGAGTAACTATGGCTACACCTTC

J: TRBJ1-5
D: NA
V: TRBV2
size: NA
length: 13
CDR3: CASREDRAQPQHF
DNA: TGTGCCAGCAGAGAAGACAGAGCACAGCCCCAGCATTTT

J: TRBJ2-7
D: NA
V: TRBV28
size: NA
length: 12
CDR3: CATVGDSYEQYF
DNA: TGTGCTACGGTAGGGGACTCCTACGAGCAGTACTTC

J: TRBJ2-1
D: TRBD1
V: TRBV27
size: NA
length: 15
CDR3: CASSSRPRQGYEQFF
DNA: TGTGCCAGCAGCTCCCGCCCCAGACAGGGATATGAGCAGTTCTTC

J: TRBJ2-2
D: TRBD2
V: TRBV25-1
size: few
length: 14
CDR3: CASIPGGPGGELFF
DNA: TGTGCCAGCATTCCGGGGGGGCCTGGCGGGGAGCTGTTTTTT

J: TRBJ2-1
D: TRBD1
V: TRBV7-2
size: NA
length: 13
CDR3: CASSLAQGGRRFF
DNA: TGTGCCAGCAGCTTAGCGCAAGGGGGCCGTAGGTTCTTC

J: TRBJ2-3
D: TRBD2
V: TRBV15
size: NA
length: 14
CDR3: CATTTSGGTDTQYF
DNA: TGTGCCACCACAACTAGCGGGGGAACAGATACGCAGTATTTT

J: TRBJ2-7
D: NA
V: TRBV2
size: NA
length: 15
CDR3: CASSENRDSRYEQYF
DNA: TGTGCCAGCAGTGAAAACAGGGATTCGCGCTACGAGCAGTACTTC